This entry lists 29 T cell receptor beta chains sequenced from one sample in a study of T cells after yellow fever vaccination. TCRdb reprocessed the 5' RACE reads with MiXCR, giving one entry per CDR3 protein. Here the sample spans fewer than 450,000 distinct CDR3 sequences, roughly 8.3% being singletons. The source was PBMCs, collected more than 40 days after the first yellow fever vaccination. The receptors were sampled from a man younger than 35 who received the YFV17D yellow fever vaccine.

This rearrangement joins TRBV7-2 to TRBJ2-1, with 11 bases lining up with TRBD2. Germline CDR1 SGHTA, CDR2 FQGNSA. Losses at the gene ends were 5 bases for V and 9 bases for J; bases not matched to a gene: 12. This CDR3 has 16 residues. The CDR3 bases are TGTGCCAGCAGCCCCTCACTAGCGGGGGACCGAAGTGAGCAGTTCTTC. Encoded protein: CASSPSLAGDRSEQFF.

This clonotype occurred a few times. The gene calls are TRBV7-3 and TRBJ1-2; D might be TRBD1 (5 bases). Germline V CDR1 and CDR2: SGHTA, FQGTGA. Trimming pared 5 bases from V and 4 bases from J, leaving 14 bases between. The CDR3 totals 14 residues. CDR3: CASSPGGSSYGYTF. CDR3 in DNA: TGTGCCAGCAGCCCTGGGGGAAGTAGCTATGGCTACACCTTC.

This clonotype turned up a few times. V gene TRBV5-4 combines with J gene TRBJ1-4; D uncertain. The CDR3 has 15 residues. Germline V gene lookup returns CDR1 SGHNT and CDR2 YYREEE (reference sequence). The germline V and J ends were trimmed by 2 bases and 3 bases, with 11 bases remaining between them. This CDR3 reads CASSFTGSANEKLFF. The CDR3 DNA follows: TGTGCCAGCAGCTTTACTGGGAGCGCTAATGAAAAACTGTTTTTT.

This chain connects TRBV12-3 or TRBV12-4 to TRBJ2-1, with unresolved D. CDR3 length equals 13 residues. V shed 6 bases and J shed 9 bases, with 15 bases lying between them. The CDR3 coding sequence is TGTGCCAGCAGGATAATCCCCCTAGGTGAGCAGTTCTTC. It yields the protein CASRIIPLGEQFF.

This clonotype has only a few counts. The V gene is TRBV5-6, the J gene TRBJ2-7; D is ambiguous. CDR1 SGHDT and CDR2 YYEEEE come from the germline V gene. V was shortened by 5 bases and J by 5 bases, with 14 bases between the two germline ends. The CDR3 has 13 residues. CDR3 bases: TGTGCCAGCAGATCCAGTCGCATTCACGAGCAGTACGTC. This encodes CASRSSRIHEQYV.

Ten or more counts support this clonotype. This chain connects TRBV5-1 to TRBJ1-2; the D gene is possibly TRBD1 (6 bases). This CDR3 is 16 amino acids long. Looked up from germline, CDR1 is SGHRS and CDR2 is YFSETQ. Deletions cut 0 bases from V and 4 bases from J, with 16 bases between. The CDR3 DNA reads as TGCGCCAGCAGCTTGGGGGCACAGGGATCCCCCTATGGCTACACCTTC. Protein sequence: CASSLGAQGSPYGYTF.

This clonotype was observed a handful of times. The genes are TRBV4-3 and TRBJ1-2; 8 bases agree with TRBD1. The junction had 8 bases not matched to a gene; V was cut back by 1 base and J by 4 bases. Germline V gene sequence: CDR1 LGHNA, CDR2 YSLEER. This CDR3 has 16 amino acids. In DNA form, the CDR3 reads TGCGCCAGCAGCCAAGCCGAGACAGGGGCTATCTATGGCTACACCTTC. It encodes CASSQAETGAIYGYTF.

The chain couples TRBV7-2 to TRBJ1-5; TRBD1 might be the D (6 bases). V lost 0 bases and J lost 7, with 13 bases in between. CDR1 and CDR2 (germline): SGHTA, FQGNSA. CDR3 size: 15 residues. This chain's CDR3 is CASSLAGQSRQPQHF. The CDR3 coding sequence is TGTGCCAGCAGCTTAGCTGGACAGAGTCGCCAGCCCCAGCATTTT. Full variable domain (outside the CDR3, taken from reference TRBV7-2 and TRBJ1-5): GAGVSQSPSNKVTEKGKDVELRCDPISGHTALYWYRQSLGQGLEFLIYFQGNSAPDKSGLPSDRFSAERTGGSVSTLTIQRTQQEDSAVYLCASSLAGQSRQPQHFGDGTRLSIL.

The CDR3 DNA is TGTGCCACCAGTGATTTGTCGGGACAGGGTGATGGCTACACCTTC. Protein product: CATSDLSGQGDGYTF. V and J are TRBV24-1 and TRBJ1-2; 9 bases line up with TRBD1. This CDR3 region has 15 residues. The junction had 4 bases not matched to a gene; V was cut back by 0 bases and J by 6 bases. Germline-derived CDR1 and CDR2 are KGHDR and SFDVKD.

There are many counts of this clonotype. The V and J genes are TRBV12-3 or TRBV12-4 and TRBJ1-2; possible D gene TRBD1, 6 bases. CDR3 length: 13 residues. The ends were cut back, 7 bases at V and 8 bases at J, with 17 bases in the middle. In nucleotides, the CDR3 is TGTGCCAGCACCATTACACAGGGCCTGGGCTACACCTTC. This gives the protein CASTITQGLGYTF.

This clonotype has just a few counts. CDR3 in amino acids: CASSWGFYEQYF. CDR3 nucleotides: TGTGCCAGCAGCTGGGGTTTCTACGAGCAGTACTTC. This chain uses TRBV7-9 with TRBJ2-7; D uncertain. CDR3 length: 12 residues. Trimming pared 4 bases from V and 3 bases from J, leaving 7 bases between. CDR1 is SEHNR, CDR2 FQNEAQ, per germline (reference sequence).

This clonotype showed up many times. J is TRBJ1-2 and V is TRBV29-1; no reliable D call. The CDR3 is 14 residues long. V lost 6 bases and J 3 bases, leaving 17 bases between the germline ends. Looked up from germline, CDR1 is SQVTM and CDR2 is ANQGSEA. As DNA, the CDR3 is TGCAGCGTCCACGGACCCTCCGGGGACTATGGCTACACCTTC. Translating it yields CSVHGPSGDYGYTF.

V and J are TRBV24-1 and TRBJ2-1; 9 bases map to TRBD1. V shed 5 bases, J shed 8 bases, and the junction held 9 bases outside the gene matches. CDR1 and CDR2 from the germline V gene are KGHDR and SFDVKD. There are 15 residues in the CDR3. The CDR3 sequence: CATSGGGTGLHEQFF. In nucleotides, the CDR3 is TGTGCCACCAGTGGTGGCGGGACAGGGCTCCATGAGCAGTTCTTC.

This clonotype was seen only a few times. The J gene is TRBJ2-1, the V gene TRBV28; TRBD2 aligns across 10 bases. CDR3 size: 14 residues. The junction had 6 bases not matched to a gene; V was cut back by 7 bases and J by 6 bases. Germline-derived CDR1 and CDR2 are MDHEN and SYDVKM. This CDR3 is CASKRERGGNEQFF. The CDR3 region has the DNA TGTGCCAGCAAACGGGAGCGGGGGGGCAATGAGCAGTTCTTC.

This clonotype was found a few times. V usage is TRBV7-2 and J usage is TRBJ2-3, with 8 positions matching TRBD2. Germline V lookup: CDR1 SGHTA, CDR2 FQGNSA. Trimming cost V 6 bases and J 14 bases; bases outside gene matches: 22. This CDR3 has 16 amino acids. The CDR3 region has the DNA TGTGCCAGCAGGCATCCGCAAAATGGCGGGGGGTTGTGTCCGTATTTT. Its translation: CASRHPQNGGGLCPYF.

The chain is built from TRBV20-1 and TRBJ2-3; D ambiguous. This CDR3 is 16 amino acids long. The germline gives CDR1 DFQATT, CDR2 SNEGSKA (reference sequence). V lost 3 bases and J 2 bases, leaving 18 bases between the germline ends. Written as DNA, the CDR3 is TGCAGTGCTAGCAAGACCTCCGGTCCCATCACAGATACGCAGTATTTT. This codes for CSASKTSGPITDTQYF.

In its sample, this clonotype was seen many times. The chain links TRBV11-3 to TRBJ2-5; D is unresolved. With 0 bases removed from V and 3 bases from J, the gap between germline ends came to 2 bases. Germline lookup yields CDR1 SGHNT and CDR2 YENEEA. This CDR3 region has 12 residues. In DNA form, the CDR3 reads TGTGCCAGCAGCTTAGATGAAGAGACCCAGTACTTC. Amino acids: CASSLDEETQYF.

The chain carries TRBV13 and TRBJ2-7; D is possibly TRBD1 (6 bases). Per germline, CDR1 PRHDT and CDR2 FYEKMQ (reference sequence). This CDR3 is 13 amino acids long. Trimming shortened V by 7 bases and J by 6 bases, and 16 bases separated the two germline ends. The CDR3 DNA sequence: TGTGCCAGCACCCCTACAGGGTTAGGCGAGCAGTACTTC. Translating it yields CASTPTGLGEQYF.

This sequence joins TRBV18 and TRBJ1-2; no clear D. V was shortened by 0 bases and J by 4 bases, with 6 bases between the two germline ends. The CDR3 has 13 residues. CDR1 is KGHSH and CDR2 is LQKENI in the germline V gene. CDR3 nucleotides: TGTGCCAGCTCACCACCGGACGCCTATGGCTACACCTTC. This translates into CASSPPDAYGYTF.

This rearrangement joins TRBV5-1 to TRBJ2-5; 8 positions match TRBD1. Germline V gene data show CDR1 as SGHRS and CDR2 as YFSETQ. J lost 9 bases, V lost 1 base, and 5 bases had no gene match. The CDR3 totals 13 residues. This CDR3 reads CASSLMDRAAQYF. As DNA, the CDR3 is TGCGCCAGCAGCTTGATGGACAGGGCGGCCCAGTACTTC.

Details on this clonotype: At one end the junction does not follow the germline gene, possibly because of a read error. This sequence joins TRBV7-2 and TRBJ2-5; the D gene is possibly TRBD2 (5 bases). CDR3 size: 11 residues. Per germline, CDR1 SGHTA and CDR2 FQGNSA. This CDR3 is CDSSTRGAQYF. The DNA for the CDR3 is TGTGACAGCAGCACCCGGGGTGCCCAGTACTTC.

This clonotype turned up a few times. This sequence joins TRBV5-6 and TRBJ1-5; D is undetermined. The CDR3 consists of 14 residues. The germline CDR1 and CDR2 sequences are SGHDT and YYEEEE. V lost 2 bases and J lost 6, with 12 bases in between. The CDR3 reads CASSFTGLGQPQHF. CDR3 nucleotide sequence: TGTGCCAGCAGCTTTACGGGCCTTGGTCAGCCCCAGCATTTT. Full variable domain (outside the CDR3, taken from reference TRBV5-6 and TRBJ1-5): DAGVTQSPTHLIKTRGQQVTLRCSPKSGHDTVSWYQQALGQGPQFIFQYYEEEERQRGNFPDRFSGHQFPNYSSELNVNALLLGDSALYLCASSFTGLGQPQHFGDGTRLSIL.

This clonotype was seen only a few times. This CDR3 reads CASSVMGWGTEAFF. CDR3 DNA: TGTGCCAGTAGTGTGATGGGGTGGGGGACTGAAGCTTTCTTT. V gene TRBV19 combines with J gene TRBJ1-1, with a possible D match to TRBD1 (5 bases). The germline V gene encodes CDR1 LNHDA and CDR2 SQIVND (reference sequence). There are 14 residues in the CDR3. V was clipped by 5 bases and J by 5 bases, with 15 bases between them.

This clonotype was seen more than once but under ten times. The V gene is TRBV12-3 or TRBV12-4, the J gene TRBJ1-1; D perhaps matches TRBD1 (5 bases). The length of the CDR3 is 14 residues. The V gene lost 6 bases and the J gene lost 5 bases, with 16 bases spanning the gap. The CDR3 loop is CASSIPGGGTEAFF. In DNA form, the CDR3 reads TGTGCCAGCAGCATTCCCGGGGGAGGGACTGAAGCTTTCTTT.

The CDR3 region has the DNA TGTGCCATCGGGCGGGAGAACACCGGGGAGCTGTTTTTT. It encodes CAIGRENTGELFF. This chain links TRBV10-3 with TRBJ2-2; D is possibly TRBD2 (6 bases). Trimming removed 8 bases at V and 1 base at J, with 8 bases between. This CDR3 is 13 amino acids long. Germline-derived CDR1 and CDR2 are ENHRY and SYGVKD.

The V and J genes are TRBV5-6 and TRBJ1-2; no clear D. V dropped 6 bases and J dropped 1 base, with 13 bases sitting between them. This CDR3 contains 14 residues. Germline values: CDR1 SGHDT, CDR2 YYEEEE. CDR3 loop: CASNQVGINYGYTF. The DNA of the CDR3 is TGTGCCAGCAACCAGGTTGGGATTAACTATGGCTACACCTTC.

This chain connects TRBV2 to TRBJ2-7; D possibly corresponds to TRBD1 (5 bases). Germline values: CDR1 SNHLY, CDR2 FYNNEI. The V gene lost 6 bases and the J gene lost 1 base, with 10 bases spanning the gap. This CDR3 is 13 amino acids long. The CDR3 DNA reads as TGTGCCAGCAGGGTAGACAGTTCCTACGAGCAGTACTTC. Residues: CASRVDSSYEQYF. Variable domain in full (rest from reference TRBV2 and TRBJ2-7): EPEVTQTPSHQVTQMGQEVILRCVPISNHLYFYWYRQILGQKVEFLVSFYNNEISEKSEIFDDQFSVERPDGSNFTLKIRSTKLEDSAMYFCASRVDSSYEQYFGPGTRLTVT.

The table lists this clonotype with many counts. The chain has TRBV7-3 and TRBJ1-4, with 7 bases lining up with TRBD1. Germline trimming cut 5 bases from V and 7 bases from J; bases unmatched to any gene: 4. The CDR3 has 13 residues. Germline CDR1 reads SGHTA; CDR2 reads FQGTGA. In DNA form, the CDR3 reads TGTGCCAGCAGCCAGGGGGAAGGTGAAAAACTGTTTTTT. It codes for CASSQGEGEKLFF.

This clonotype showed up just a few times. This sequence joins TRBV7-2 and TRBJ1-4, with a weak D call TRBD1 (5 bases). V lost 5 bases and J lost 5, with 15 bases in between. This CDR3 has 15 residues. In germline, CDR1 is SGHTA, CDR2 FQGNSA. CDR3 amino acids: CASSMARAGNEKLFF. In nucleotides, the CDR3 is TGTGCCAGCAGCATGGCCAGGGCAGGGAATGAAAAACTGTTTTTT.